Ten or more counts support the clone carrying this T cell receptor beta chain. This CDR3 is 14 amino acids long. V was trimmed by 5 bases and J by 7 bases, leaving 12 bases between them. Germline V gene lookup returns CDR1 SGHVS and CDR2 FQNEAQ. The sample belongs to a study of Graves' ophthalmopathy and Graves' hyperthyroidism. At the level of the study: Over 18 months of follow-up, stable hyperthyroidism required that no ophthalmopathy appear.

Among the hyperthyroidism patients, all were newly diagnosed, aged 18 to 65, with under 2 months' duration. Each diagnosis was determined on the basis of clinical symptoms, serum thyroxine, TRAb, thyroid ultrasound and orbital computed tomography. The authors amplified TCR beta CDR3 regions from RNA transcripts. The authors performed first-round RT-PCR with HTBI primers and then a second-round multiplex PCR. TCRdb itself ran the multiplex PCR reads through MiXCR, one entry per CDR3 protein. Of about 550,000 distinct CDR3 sequences listed, about two fifths were seen once; the top ten hold about 4%. The genes are TRBV7-8 and TRBJ1-6; D remains unclear. Sequencing was done on a sample of peripheral blood or thyroid tissue (not recorded which). This sequence was found in an adult man with Graves' hyperthyroidism. The CDR3 nucleotides read TGTGCCAGCAGCCGGTCCACAAGGAATTCACCCCTCCACTTT. This translates into CASSRSTRNSPLHF.